One T cell receptor beta chain is described in this entry. Its antigen is not known. The CDR3 is 15 residues long. V lost 6 bases to trimming and J lost 0 bases; unmatched junction nucleotides: 7. Per the germline V gene, CDR1 is WSHSY and CDR2 is SAAADI. This sample is part of a study of T cells in Graves' hyperthyroidism and ophthalmopathy. Researchers amplified the TCR beta CDR3 regions from RNA transcripts. First-round RT-PCR targeting the TCR CDR3 was performed with the HTBI primer set. TCRdb reprocessed the multiplex PCR reads with MiXCR, giving one entry per CDR3 protein. The sample consists of around 200,000 distinct CDR3 sequences, 18% of them appearing once. Study results and caveats: The model anticipated ophthalmopathy a median around six months pre-onset.

V and J are TRBV10-2 and TRBJ1-2, with 7 bases fitting TRBD1. The sequence came from a middle-aged man with Graves' hyperthyroidism. The sequenced material came from blood. The CDR3 is CASSETGKANYGYTF. CDR3 bases: TGCGCCAGCAGCGAGACAGGGAAAGCTAACTATGGCTACACCTTC.